Below, 14 T cell receptor beta chains from the same sample are listed, as sequenced in a study of cytomegalovirus exposure and HLA in healthy donors. A multiplex PCR was run with 60 Vbeta primers and 13 Jbeta primers. The table came from immunoSEQ multiplex PCR; TCRdb's copy has only in-frame clones and leaves some out. The specimen's table records around 70,000 clones. The sample comprised PBMCs. Receptors originate from a man between 40 and 49 years old in good health and CMV-seronegative.

V gene TRBV7-9 combines with J gene TRBJ2-7; 8 nucleotides align to TRBD1. CDR1 is SEHNR, CDR2 FQNEAQ, per germline (reference sequence). This CDR3 comprises 16 residues. V lost 2 bases and J lost 3; bases outside the gene matches: 9. The CDR3 is CASSLLGQGGFYEQYF. CDR3 DNA sequence: TGTGCCAGCAGCTTACTAGGACAGGGAGGTTTCTACGAGCAGTACTTC.

V gene TRBV5-1 combines with J gene TRBJ1-1; 7 nucleotides match TRBD1. The germline CDR1 and CDR2 sequences are SGHRS and YFSETQ. The trim removed 1 base at V and 7 bases at J, leaving 16 bases unmatched. This CDR3 comprises 17 residues. In DNA form, the CDR3 reads TGCGCCAGCAGCTTGAGGCCGACAGGGTCAGAAGGGGGTGAAGCTTTCTTT. It translates to CASSLRPTGSEGGEAFF.

The V gene is TRBV19, the J gene TRBJ1-1; possibly TRBD1 for D (6 bases). The V end was cut by 3 bases, the J end by 3 bases, with 11 bases between. Per the germline V gene, CDR1 is LNHDA and CDR2 is SQIVND (reference sequence). The length of the CDR3 is 14 residues. CDR3 loop: CASSIGTYHTEAFF. CDR3 in DNA: TGTGCCAGTAGTATCGGGACATACCACACTGAAGCTTTCTTT.

The chain joins TRBV28 to TRBJ2-3; TRBD2 aligns across 10 bases. The ends lost 5 bases at V and 4 bases at J; junction bases unmatched: 6. This CDR3 comprises 15 residues. CDR1 is MDHEN and CDR2 is SYDVKM in the germline V gene. CDR3 sequence: CASSLASGSPDTQYF. The CDR3 DNA reads TGTGCCAGCAGTCTAGCTAGCGGGAGCCCAGATACGCAGTATTTT.

The chain carries TRBV5-1 and TRBJ1-3; no clear D. Germline V gene lookup returns CDR1 SGHRS and CDR2 YFSETQ. The CDR3 covers 16 residues. V was shortened by 0 bases and J by 2 bases, with 12 bases between the two germline ends. The DNA of the CDR3 is TGCGCCAGCAGCTTGGGGGCCCTGGTGGCTGGAAACACCATATATTTT. Protein: CASSLGALVAGNTIYF.

For this clone: At one end the junction does not follow the germline gene, possibly because of a read error. The gene calls are TRBV4-3 and TRBJ1-4, with 7 bases matching TRBD1. Germline V CDR1 and CDR2: LGHNA, YSLEER. CDR3 length equals 15 residues. The CDR3 sequence: CASSHEGQLNEKLLF. As DNA, the CDR3 is TGCGCCAGCAGCCACGAGGGACAGCTTAATGAAAAACTGCTTTTT.

The V and J genes are TRBV5-1 and TRBJ2-7; 10 bases are shared with TRBD2. Germline V gene lookup returns CDR1 SGHRS and CDR2 YFSETQ. Trimming took 6 bases from V and 3 from J; bases not matched to a gene: 3. The CDR3 length is 13 residues. The CDR3 is CASKAGGDYEQYF. CDR3 sequence (DNA): TGCGCCAGCAAAGCGGGGGGGGACTACGAGCAGTACTTC.

This chain joins TRBV2 and TRBJ1-1; D remains unclear. The CDR3 sequence is 13 residues long. The V end was cut by 8 bases, the J end by 0 bases, with 10 bases between. Looked up from germline, CDR1 is SNHLY and CDR2 is FYNNEI. Here the CDR3 reads CASRRVVNTEAFF. In nucleotides, the CDR3 is TGTGCCAGCCGGAGGGTCGTGAACACTGAAGCTTTCTTT.

The chain has TRBV27 and TRBJ2-7; D unclear. The CDR3 spans 13 residues. Trimming cost V 3 bases and J 6 bases, with 12 bases left between them. The germline V gene has CDR1 MNHEY and CDR2 SMNVEV (reference sequence). The CDR3: CASSFDKATEQYF. In nucleotides, the CDR3 is TGTGCCAGCAGTTTTGACAAGGCCACCGAGCAGTACTTC.

The J gene is TRBJ2-2, the V gene TRBV4-1; maybe TRBD2 (5 bases). CDR3 length: 16 amino acids. Trimming removed 0 bases from V and 4 bases from J, with 12 bases in between. The germline V gene encodes CDR1 MGHRA and CDR2 YSYEKL. The CDR3 sequence is CASSQEGAVGTGELFF. The CDR3 DNA reads TGCGCCAGCAGCCAAGAAGGAGCGGTAGGCACCGGGGAGCTGTTTTTT.

J is TRBJ1-2 and V is TRBV4-2, with D possibly TRBD1 on 5 matching bases. Germline CDR1 LGHNA, CDR2 YNFKEQ. The CDR3 covers 15 residues. V dropped 0 bases and J dropped 5 bases, with 13 bases sitting between them. CDR3 nucleotides: TGTGCCAGCAGCCAAGATATGGGGGGTCTGTATGGCTACACCTTC. Protein sequence: CASSQDMGGLYGYTF.

The V and J genes are TRBV2 and TRBJ1-2, with D possibly TRBD1 on 6 matching bases. The ends were cut back, 7 bases at V and 1 base at J, with 19 bases in the middle. Germline V gene data show CDR1 as SNHLY and CDR2 as FYNNEI. The CDR3 sequence is 16 residues long. CDR3 protein: CASTYGGGAGNYGYTF. The CDR3 coding sequence is TGTGCCAGCACCTACGGCGGGGGCGCGGGTAACTATGGCTACACCTTC.

The gene calls are TRBV25-1 and TRBJ1-1; TRBD1 agrees at 8 bases. Germline V gene data show CDR1 as MGHDK and CDR2 as SYGVNS. The CDR3 sequence is 15 residues long. The ends lost 6 bases at V and 4 bases at J; junction bases unmatched: 10. The CDR3 here is CASRPTTGDLTEAFF. The CDR3 DNA reads TGTGCCAGCAGACCGACGACAGGGGACCTCACTGAAGCTTTCTTT.

The chain links TRBV4-3 to TRBJ2-1; possible D gene TRBD2, 5 bases. Germline V lookup: CDR1 LGHNA, CDR2 YSLEER. This CDR3 has 15 residues. Trimming took 4 bases from V and 0 from J, leaving 10 bases between them. CDR3 loop: CASSLQRSSYNEQFF. The CDR3 DNA sequence: TGCGCCAGCAGCCTACAGCGGAGCTCCTACAATGAGCAGTTCTTC.